This passage covers 23 T cell receptor beta chains from one sample sequenced in a study of a mutant IDH1 vaccine in newly diagnosed glioma. Repertoires were generated with immunoSEQ multiplex PCR, while TCRdb's copy carries only in-frame clones and drops some. The sample includes over 30,000 clones, about 80% of them seen just once. Specified time point: baseline, week 1 (first vaccination visit). This sample's treatment: pre-vaccination baseline after standard-of-care therapy. This sample comprised peripheral blood mononuclear cells (PBMCs), obtained from a glioma patient treated with radiotherapy, temozolomide or both. The source is a man in his forties or fifties with glioma. Some clones in this sample may be carry-over from other donors' samples.

The chain employs TRBV9 and TRBJ1-5, with 7 bases aligning to TRBD1. V lost 4 bases to trimming and J lost 4 bases; unmatched junction nucleotides: 2. This CDR3 contains 13 residues. Germline V lookup: CDR1 SGDLS, CDR2 YYNGEE. CDR3 DNA: TGTGCCAGCAGCCCGGACAGGAATCAGCCCCAGCATTTT. It codes for CASSPDRNQPQHF. Based on the CDR3 plus reference TRBV9 and TRBJ1-5, the full variable domain is DSGVTQTPKHLITATGQRVTLRCSPRSGDLSVYWYQQSLDQGLQFLIQYYNGEERAKGNILERFSAQQFPDLHSELNLSSLELGDSALYFCASSPDRNQPQHFGDGTRLSIL.

V and J are TRBV5-1 and TRBJ2-5, with TRBD2 identical over 11 bases. This CDR3 contains 15 residues. With 3 bases clipped from V and 2 bases from J, the junction kept 3 bases outside the gene matches. Per the germline V gene, CDR1 is SGHRS and CDR2 is YFSETQ. The CDR3 region has the DNA TGCGCCAGCAGCTCGGGACTAGCGGCTCAAGAGACCCAGTACTTC. It yields the protein CASSSGLAAQETQYF. The complete variable domain, with remaining parts taken from reference TRBV5-1 and TRBJ2-5, reads KAGVTQTPRYLIKTRGQQVTLSCSPISGHRSVSWYQQTPGQGLQFLFEYFSETQRNKGNFPGRFSGRQFSNSRSEMNVSTLELGDSALYLCASSSGLAAQETQYFGPGTRLLVL.

V gene TRBV11-3 combines with J gene TRBJ1-1; 8 nucleotides align to TRBD1. This CDR3 comprises 14 residues. V gave up 5 bases and J gave up 4 bases; unmatched junction bases: 6. Germline CDR1 reads SGHNT; CDR2 reads YENEEA. CDR3 amino acids: CASSQGQAGTEAFF. As DNA, the CDR3 is TGTGCCAGCAGCCAGGGACAGGCGGGCACTGAAGCTTTCTTT.

The CDR3 is CASSATNGGETQYF. CDR3 bases: TGTGCCAGCAGTGCCACCAACGGGGGGGAGACCCAGTACTTC. The rearrangement links TRBV6-1 to TRBJ2-5; 7 nucleotides align to TRBD2. The CDR3 covers 14 residues. Per germline, CDR1 MNHNS and CDR2 SASEGT. V was pared by 4 bases and J by 5 bases, with 7 bases of the junction left unmatched.

This clone was detected only a few times. This chain uses TRBV7-9 with TRBJ1-1, with D possibly being TRBD1 (5 bases). Germline V gives CDR1 SEHNR, CDR2 FQNEAQ (reference sequence). The CDR3 has 13 residues. Trimming cost V 2 bases and J 4 bases, with 8 bases left between them. The chain's CDR3 is CASSLSGGTEAFF. CDR3 sequence (DNA): TGTGCCAGCAGCTTATCGGGGGGCACTGAAGCTTTCTTT.

This chain uses TRBV2 with TRBJ1-1; TRBD1 might be the D (5 bases). This CDR3 region has 14 residues. V gave up 3 bases and J gave up 4 bases, with 12 bases separating them. Germline CDR1 reads SNHLY; CDR2 reads FYNNEI. CDR3 bases: TGTGCCAGCAGTGAGCTGGGGGGTGGCACTGAAGCTTTCTTT. Amino acid sequence: CASSELGGGTEAFF.

This chain connects TRBV2 to TRBJ1-5, with D unclear. The V and J ends lost 7 bases and 5 bases respectively, with 18 bases between them. From germline, CDR1 is SNHLY and CDR2 FYNNEI. The CDR3 covers 15 residues. This CDR3 reads CASMESEGSYQPQHF. CDR3 coding DNA: TGTGCCAGCATGGAGTCGGAAGGGTCCTATCAGCCCCAGCATTTT. Full variable domain (rest looked up from reference TRBV2 and TRBJ1-5): EPEVTQTPSHQVTQMGQEVILRCVPISNHLYFYWYRQILGQKVEFLVSFYNNEISEKSEIFDDQFSVERPDGSNFTLKIRSTKLEDSAMYFCASMESEGSYQPQHFGDGTRLSIL.

The chain has TRBV6-1 and TRBJ2-3; TRBD2 might be the D (6 bases). Trimming removed 4 bases from V and 1 base from J, with 9 bases in between. CDR1 is MNHNS, CDR2 SASEGT, per germline. The CDR3 is 14 residues long. This chain's CDR3 is CASSGRGGTDTQYF. The CDR3 nucleotides are TGTGCCAGCAGTGGGAGGGGCGGCACAGATACGCAGTATTTT.

V gene TRBV7-2 combines with J gene TRBJ2-7; D remains ambiguous. The CDR3 is made up of 11 amino acids. CDR1 is SGHTA and CDR2 is FQGNSA in the germline V gene. Trimming pared 3 bases from V and 7 bases from J, leaving 7 bases between. In DNA form, the CDR3 reads TGTGCCAGCAGCTTGGGCCTAGAGCAGTACTTC. It encodes CASSLGLEQYF.

As concerns this clone: The junction differs from germline at one of its ends, possibly a read error. The genes are TRBV6-6 and TRBJ2-1; D is perhaps TRBD1 (6 bases). The germline V gene encodes CDR1 MNHNY and CDR2 SVGAGI (reference sequence). The CDR3 is made up of 12 amino acids. CDR3 protein: CASSPASGVAIF. In DNA form, the CDR3 reads TGTGCCAGCAGCCCTGCTTCAGGGGTGGCGATCTTC.

This chain uses TRBV7-2 with TRBJ1-1; TRBD1 is a possible D gene (5 bases). The CDR3 contains 16 residues. The germline gives CDR1 SGHTA, CDR2 FQGNSA. V dropped 2 bases and J dropped 0 bases, with 13 bases sitting between them. CDR3 sequence (DNA): TGTGCCAGCAGCTTATACGATCCGGGGGTGAACACTGAAGCTTTCTTT. Amino acid sequence: CASSLYDPGVNTEAFF.

The chain recombines TRBV15 with TRBJ1-5; 7 positions agree with TRBD1. Unmatched junction bases numbered 5, after V lost 6 bases and J lost 3 bases. The CDR3 loop spans 14 amino acids. The germline CDR1 and CDR2 sequences are LNHNV and YYDKDF (reference sequence). CDR3 nucleotide sequence: TGTGCCACCAGTATTGACAGGGTCAATCAGCCCCAGCATTTT. It is translated as CATSIDRVNQPQHF.

This chain links TRBV5-1 with TRBJ2-5, with 9 bases that match TRBD2. Trimming cost V 5 bases and J 4 bases; bases outside gene matches: 6. The CDR3 is 14 residues long. The germline V gene has CDR1 SGHRS and CDR2 YFSETQ. This CDR3 is CASRDAGGGETQYF. The CDR3 nucleotides read TGCGCCAGCAGAGATGCGGGGGGGGGAGAGACCCAGTACTTC. The variable domain in full, completed from reference TRBV5-1 and TRBJ2-5, reads KAGVTQTPRYLIKTRGQQVTLSCSPISGHRSVSWYQQTPGQGLQFLFEYFSETQRNKGNFPGRFSGRQFSNSRSEMNVSTLELGDSALYLCASRDAGGGETQYFGPGTRLLVL.

This sequence joins TRBV5-4 and TRBJ1-4; D gene uncertain. Trimming removed 4 bases at V and 0 bases at J, with 7 bases between. CDR1 and CDR2 (germline): SGHNT, YYREEE (reference sequence). CDR3 size: 14 residues. The CDR3 bases are TGTGCCAGCAGCCCGGGGACAACTAATGAAAAACTGTTTTTT. Encoded protein: CASSPGTTNEKLFF. Complete variable domain (other parts from reference TRBV5-4 and TRBJ1-4): ETGVTQSPTHLIKTRGQQVTLRCSSQSGHNTVSWYQQALGQGPQFIFQYYREEENGRGNFPPRFSGLQFPNYSSELNVNALELDDSALYLCASSPGTTNEKLFFGSGTQLSVL.

CDR3 bases: TGTGCCAGCAGCCAGGGGGGGGCTGGGGCCAACGTCCTGACTTTC. Translation: CASSQGGAGANVLTF. This chain uses TRBV7-2 with TRBJ2-6, with D perhaps being TRBD1 or TRBD2 (7 bases each). CDR1 and CDR2 (germline): SGHTA, FQGNSA. The CDR3 contains 15 residues. Deletions cut 5 bases from V and 2 bases from J, with 10 bases between.

This clone was counted a few times. This sequence joins TRBV4-1 and TRBJ1-1; D is uncertain. Germline CDR1 reads MGHRA; CDR2 reads YSYEKL. Deletions cut 4 bases from V and 4 bases from J, with 16 bases between. The CDR3 extends over 15 amino acids. CDR3 sequence: CASSLQRVVGTEAFF. CDR3 in DNA: TGCGCCAGCAGCCTCCAGAGAGTGGTGGGCACTGAAGCTTTCTTT.

This clone came up once. The chain employs TRBV6-1 and TRBJ2-2, with 9 bases lining up with TRBD2. CDR1 and CDR2 from the germline V gene are MNHNS and SASEGT. CDR3 length: 16 residues. The V gene end was trimmed by 2 bases and the J gene end by 4 bases; junction bases not matched to a gene: 5. The chain's CDR3 is CASSEWDSGSTGELFF. The CDR3 coding sequence is TGTGCCAGCAGTGAATGGGATAGCGGGAGCACCGGGGAGCTGTTTTTT.

The rearrangement joins TRBV5-1 to TRBJ2-1, with TRBD2 matching 10 bases. V dropped 4 bases and J dropped 8; count of bases not matched to a gene: 9. CDR3 length: 15 amino acids. Germline assignment: CDR1 SGHRS and CDR2 YFSETQ. DNA for the CDR3: TGCGCCAGCAGCGCGGGCGGGACTAGCGCGTATGAGCAGTTCTTC. It specifies CASSAGGTSAYEQFF. The full variable domain, its missing parts supplied by reference TRBV5-1 and TRBJ2-1, is KAGVTQTPRYLIKTRGQQVTLSCSPISGHRSVSWYQQTPGQGLQFLFEYFSETQRNKGNFPGRFSGRQFSNSRSEMNVSTLELGDSALYLCASSAGGTSAYEQFFGPGTRLTVL.

The chain carries TRBV5-3 and TRBJ2-1; possible D gene TRBD2, 5 bases. TRBV5-3 is annotated as an ORF whose role is uncertain. This CDR3 is 14 amino acids long. Trimming took 6 bases from V and 7 from J, leaving 17 bases between them. CDR3 residues: CARTVAREANEQFF. The CDR3 nucleotides are TGTGCCAGAACCGTAGCGAGAGAGGCTAATGAGCAGTTCTTC.

This clone was observed a few times. The chain joins TRBV5-1 to TRBJ2-7; D is undetermined. CDR3 length: 15 residues. Trimming removed 2 bases from V and 1 base from J, with 13 bases in between. CDR1 SGHRS and CDR2 YFSETQ come from the germline V gene. For the CDR3, the DNA is TGCGCCAGCAGCTTAGAGACAACTCGATCCTACGAGCAGTACTTC. The encoded protein is CASSLETTRSYEQYF.

This chain links TRBV27 with TRBJ1-2, with TRBD1 matching 8 bases. This CDR3 comprises 13 residues. Per germline, CDR1 MNHEY and CDR2 SMNVEV (reference sequence). Trimming removed 4 bases from V and 8 bases from J; junction bases left unmatched: 6. CDR3 sequence: CASSSQGAGGYTF. As DNA, the CDR3 is TGTGCCAGCAGTTCTCAGGGGGCGGGGGGCTACACCTTC.

J is TRBJ2-3 and V is TRBV15; 7 positions match TRBD1. The germline V gene has CDR1 LNHNV and CDR2 YYDKDF (reference sequence). The CDR3 sequence is 16 residues long. J lost 1 base, V lost 3 bases, and 7 bases had no gene match. This CDR3 reads CATSSGTAPRTDTQYF. CDR3 sequence (DNA): TGTGCCACCAGCAGCGGGACAGCGCCACGCACAGATACGCAGTATTTT.

V usage is TRBV7-2 and J usage is TRBJ2-3, with 10 bases that match TRBD2. Trimming cost V 3 bases and J 0 bases; bases outside gene matches: 3. The CDR3 spans 16 residues. Germline V lookup: CDR1 SGHTA, CDR2 FQGNSA. The CDR3 DNA is TGTGCCAGCAGCTTCTTGGGACTAGCGAGCACAGATACGCAGTATTTT. Translation gives CASSFLGLASTDTQYF.